This TCR beta chain was captured in a study of T cell repertoires in cytomegalovirus infection. Study details: Based on public TCR beta signatures, there were indications of CMV infection and of a matching HLA type.

Study results and limitations: HLA-C-restricted CMV-specific TCR beta clonotypes prevailed in the ex vivo response.

Trimming took off 5 bases at V and 12 bases at J, with 7 bases between the two ends. The CDR3 spans 8 residues. Germline V gives CDR1 DFQATT, CDR2 SNEGSKA (reference sequence). TCRdb re-called the reads with MiXCR, one entry per CDR3 protein. The sample includes 270,000 or so distinct CDR3 sequences, approximately 15% of them seen just once. In regard to this clonotype: No antigen is known for it.

The V call is TRBV20-1, the J call TRBJ1-1; D uncertain. The sequenced sample was CD8+ T cells from PBMCs. The receptor's source is a human donor in good health (CMV status not recorded). Some clones in this sample may be carry-over from other donors' samples. The CDR3 DNA reads TGCAGTGCTGGGCCCACTTTCTTT. Its protein is CSAGPTFF.